This T cell receptor beta chain was recovered during a study of fetal regulatory T cell absence and autoimmunity. This clone has just one count. The assay was immunoSEQ multiplex PCR, and TCRdb's table has in-frame clones only and misses some. The sample has some 50,000 clones, around 85% seen once. V was cut by 3 bases and J by 0 bases, with 12 bases left in between. The CDR3 has 16 residues. Germline V gene data show CDR1 as ENHRY and CDR2 as SYGVKD. Sample: cord blood. The TCR was taken from a newborn boy with IPEX syndrome. This chain connects TRBV10-3 to TRBJ2-1; D perhaps matches TRBD2 (6 bases). CDR3 DNA: TGTGCCATCAGTGAAGGTCTGGGGGGCTCCTACAATGAGCAGTTCTTC. Translation gives CAISEGLGGSYNEQFF.